The rows below give T cell receptor beta chains drawn from one sample of a study of T cells in Graves' hyperthyroidism and ophthalmopathy. A single record per CDR3 protein comes from TCRdb applying MiXCR to the multiplex PCR reads. The sample has 600,000 or so distinct CDR3 sequences; under 20% are singletons. What was sequenced was blood. The receptors were sampled from a woman aged 30 to 39 with Graves' hyperthyroidism. CDR3s include the opening cysteine and the closing phenylalanine or tryptophan. A D gene is named only where the DNA matches it firmly. Clone sizes are given selectively: once, few, many, or a class where the clone is expanded.

clone size | J gene | V gene | CDR3 length | D gene | CDR3 protein | CDR3 DNA
NA | TRBJ2-5 | TRBV6-1 | 15 | TRBD2 | CASPGGLATGETQYF | TGTGCCAGCCCCGGGGGACTAGCGACCGGAGAGACCCAGTACTTC
NA | TRBJ2-3 | TRBV10-3 | 17 | TRBD2 | CAISETVAGGAADTQYF | TGTGCCATCAGTGAGACTGTGGCGGGAGGTGCCGCAGATACGCAGTATTTT
many | TRBJ2-1 | TRBV6-2/TRBV6-3 | 15 | TRBD2 | CASSYSGAPRNEQFF | TGTGCCAGCAGTTATAGCGGGGCCCCCCGCAATGAGCAGTTCTTC
few | TRBJ1-4 | TRBV4-1 | 18 | NA | CASRPIQEPGPQNEKLFF | TGCGCCAGCAGACCAATCCAAGAACCGGGACCGCAAAATGAAAAACTGTTTTTT
few | TRBJ2-3 | TRBV6-4 | 13 | TRBD2 | CATIAGQGYTQYF | TGTGCCACCATAGCGGGGCAAGGTTATACGCAGTATTTT
many | TRBJ2-1 | TRBV24-1 | 16 | NA | CATSDPARGHYNEQFF | TGTGCCACCAGTGACCCGGCCCGGGGGCACTACAATGAGCAGTTCTTC
many | TRBJ2-1 | TRBV5-1 | 15 | TRBD2 | CASSPGTRVYNEQFF | TGCGCCAGCAGCCCCGGGACTAGGGTATACAATGAGCAGTTCTTC
many | TRBJ2-2 | TRBV11-2 | 15 | TRBD2 | CASSATSLSSGELFF | TGTGCCAGCAGCGCGACTAGCTTATCCTCCGGGGAGCTGTTTTTT
few | TRBJ2-7 | TRBV7-9 | 17 | NA | CASSSTSPGRSSYEQYF | TGTGCCAGCAGCTCGACCTCACCGGGACGGAGCTCCTACGAGCAGTACTTC
many | TRBJ1-5 | TRBV10-3 | 13 | NA | CAISEYGDQPQHF | TGTGCCATCAGTGAGTATGGGGATCAGCCCCAGCATTTT
many | TRBJ2-5 | TRBV7-2 | 16 | TRBD2 | CASSLGLAGGQETQYF | TGTGCCAGCAGTTTAGGATTAGCGGGAGGGCAAGAGACCCAGTACTTC
many | TRBJ2-7 | TRBV19 | 13 | TRBD2 | CASNQGGSYEQYF | TGTGCCAGTAACCAAGGCGGGAGTTACGAGCAGTACTTC
few | TRBJ2-7 | TRBV12-3/TRBV12-4 | 13 | TRBD2 | CASNTGLAGEQYF | TGTGCCAGCAATACGGGACTAGCGGGCGAGCAGTACTTC
once | TRBJ1-2 | TRBV6-2/TRBV6-3 | 12 | NA | CASSYEGDGYTF | TGTGCCAGCAGTTACGAAGGGGATGGCTACACCTTC
many | TRBJ1-5 | TRBV27 | 15 | TRBD1 | CASSFAPGGNQPQHF | TGTGCCAGCAGTTTCGCGCCAGGGGGGAATCAGCCCCAGCATTTT
many | TRBJ1-5 | TRBV29-1 | 13 | NA | CSVVGDLNQPQHF | TGCAGCGTTGTTGGGGACCTTAATCAGCCCCAGCATTTT
many | TRBJ2-7 | TRBV29-1 | 14 | NA | CSGAIGTNFIEQYF | TGCAGCGGTGCTATCGGGACCAACTTTATCGAGCAGTACTTC
NA | TRBJ2-3 | TRBV7-9 | 15 | TRBD2 | CASTLTSGSTDTQYF | TGTGCCAGCACCCTAACTAGCGGTAGCACAGATACGCAGTATTTT
many | TRBJ2-1 | TRBV5-1 | 17 | TRBD1 | CASSLATGTGVHNEQFF | TGCGCCAGCAGCTTAGCTACCGGGACAGGGGTACACAATGAGCAGTTCTTC
many | TRBJ2-5 | TRBV3-1 | 13 | NA | CASQPGVQETQYF | TGTGCCAGCCAGCCGGGGGTCCAAGAGACCCAGTACTTC
few | TRBJ1-1 | TRBV12-3/TRBV12-4 | 17 | TRBD1 | CASSFDIKGARNREAFF | TGTGCCAGCAGTTTTGATATAAAGGGGGCAAGGAACCGAGAAGCTTTCTTT
many | TRBJ2-7 | TRBV28 | 12 | NA | CASTSGDWTKYF | TGTGCCAGCACCTCCGGGGACTGGACAAAGTACTTC
NA | TRBJ1-5 | TRBV7-2 | 15 | NA | CASRFRGESNQPQHF | TGTGCCAGCAGATTCAGAGGGGAGAGCAATCAGCCCCAGCATTTT
many | TRBJ1-3 | TRBV12-3/TRBV12-4 | 14 | NA | CASSPVGGGNTIYF | TGTGCCAGCAGTCCCGTGGGAGGTGGAAACACCATATATTTT
few | TRBJ1-2 | TRBV18 | 13 | TRBD1 | CASSLPGGNGYTF | TGTGCCAGCTCACTCCCAGGGGGCAATGGCTACACCTTC
many | TRBJ2-1 | TRBV20-1 | 15 | TRBD2 | CSARVTPAGGRGQFF | TGCAGTGCTAGAGTAACCCCAGCGGGAGGGCGGGGGCAGTTCTTC
many | TRBJ2-5 | TRBV20-1 | 14 | NA | CSARAHLITETQYF | TGCAGTGCTAGAGCACACTTAATTACGGAGACCCAGTACTTC
many | TRBJ2-5 | TRBV2 | 15 | TRBD1 | CASSLGTGIQETQYF | TGTGCCAGCAGCCTAGGGACAGGCATACAAGAGACCCAGTACTTC
few | TRBJ2-2 | TRBV28 | 16 | NA | CASSLYRQVNTGELFF | TGTGCCAGCAGTTTATATAGACAGGTGAACACCGGGGAGCTGTTTTTT
few | TRBJ2-1 | TRBV20-1 | 15 | NA | CSARGARDTYNEQFF | TGCAGTGCTAGAGGGGCGCGGGATACCTACAATGAGCAGTTCTTC
NA | TRBJ2-1 | TRBV27 | 16 | NA | CASSTSGLAGGNEQFF | NA
many | TRBJ2-5 | TRBV7-2 | 14 | NA | CASSLAGGRETQYF | TGTGCCAGCAGCTTGGCCGGGGGTCGGGAGACCCAGTACTTC
NA | TRBJ2-1 | TRBV4-2 | 14 | NA | CASSRRESYNEQFF | TGTGCCAGCAGCAGGCGGGAATCCTACAATGAGCAGTTCTTC
many | TRBJ1-5 | TRBV7-2 | 17 | TRBD1 | CASSLSGAGGDGQPQHF | TGTGCCAGCAGCTTATCCGGGGCAGGGGGGGACGGTCAGCCCCAGCATTTT
many | TRBJ1-1 | TRBV6-5 | 14 | TRBD1 | CASSLQGPHTEAFF | TGTGCCAGCAGTTTACAGGGGCCGCACACTGAAGCTTTCTTT
NA | TRBJ2-7 | TRBV10-3 | 13 | NA | CAISESTAREQYF | TGTGCCATCAGTGAGTCGACAGCTCGGGAGCAGTACTTC
NA | TRBJ2-5 | TRBV7-6 | 15 | NA | CASSLMTGNQETQYF | TGTGCCAGCAGCTTAATGACCGGAAACCAAGAGACCCAGTACTTC
NA | TRBJ1-3 | TRBV12-3/TRBV12-4 | 14 | NA | CASSFATTGNTIYF | TGTGCCAGCAGTTTCGCGACGACTGGAAACACCATATATTTT
NA | TRBJ2-2 | TRBV7-3 | 14 | NA | CASSFYPNTGELFF | TGTGCCAGCAGCTTCTACCCGAACACCGGGGAGCTGTTTTTT
many | TRBJ2-3 | TRBV7-9 | 15 | NA | CASSLETYSTDTQYF | TGTGCCAGCAGCTTAGAGACTTATAGCACAGATACGCAGTATTTT